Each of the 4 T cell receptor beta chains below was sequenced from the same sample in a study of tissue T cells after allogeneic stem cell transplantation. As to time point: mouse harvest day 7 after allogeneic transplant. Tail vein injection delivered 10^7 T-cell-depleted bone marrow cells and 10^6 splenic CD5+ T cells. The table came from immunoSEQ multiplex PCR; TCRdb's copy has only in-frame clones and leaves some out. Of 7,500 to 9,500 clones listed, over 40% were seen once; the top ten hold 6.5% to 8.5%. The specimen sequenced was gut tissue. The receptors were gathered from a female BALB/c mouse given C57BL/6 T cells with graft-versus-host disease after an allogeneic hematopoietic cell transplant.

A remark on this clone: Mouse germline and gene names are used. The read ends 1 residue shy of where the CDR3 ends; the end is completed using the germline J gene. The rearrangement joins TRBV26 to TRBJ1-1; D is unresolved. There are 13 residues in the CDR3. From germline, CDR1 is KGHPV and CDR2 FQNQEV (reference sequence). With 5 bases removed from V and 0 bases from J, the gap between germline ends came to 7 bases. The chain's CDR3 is CASSFQTNTEVFF. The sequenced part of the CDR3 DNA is TGTGCCAGCAGTTTCCAGACAAACACAGAAGTCTTC.

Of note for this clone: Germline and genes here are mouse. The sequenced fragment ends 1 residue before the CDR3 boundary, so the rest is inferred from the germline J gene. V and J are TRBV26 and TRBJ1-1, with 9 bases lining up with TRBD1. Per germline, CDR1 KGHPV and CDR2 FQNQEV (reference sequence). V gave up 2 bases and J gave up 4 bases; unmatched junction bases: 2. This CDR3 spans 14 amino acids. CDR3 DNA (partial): TGTGCCAGCAGTCTGGGACAGGGGATCACAGAAGTCTTC. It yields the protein CASSLGQGITEVF. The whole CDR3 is CASSLGQGITEVFF.

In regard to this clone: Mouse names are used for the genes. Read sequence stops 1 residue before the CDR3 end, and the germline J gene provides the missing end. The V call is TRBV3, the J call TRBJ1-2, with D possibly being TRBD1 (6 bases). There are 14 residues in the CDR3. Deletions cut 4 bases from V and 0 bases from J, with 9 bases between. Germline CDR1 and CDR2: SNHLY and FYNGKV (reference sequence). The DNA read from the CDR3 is TGTGCCAGCAGCTGGGGACAAGCAAACTCCGACTACACC. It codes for CASSWGQANSDYT. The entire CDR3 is CASSWGQANSDYTF. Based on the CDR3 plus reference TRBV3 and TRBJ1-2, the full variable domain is GPKVLQIPSHQIIDMGQMVTLNCDPVSNHLYFYWYKQILGQQMEFLVNFYNGKVMEKSKLFKDQFSVERPDGSYFTLKIQPTALEDSAVYFCASSWGQANSDYTFGSGTRLLVI.

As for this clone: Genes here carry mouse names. CDR3 bases read: TGCTCCAGCAGGAGTGGGGGAGGTCAAAACACCTTGTAC. Encoded protein: CSSRSGGGQNTLY. The CDR3 in its entirety is CSSRSGGGQNTLYF. The chain recombines TRBV23 with TRBJ2-4; the D segment call TRBD2 is taken from the table without a DNA check. Read sequence stops 1 residue before the CDR3 end, and the germline J gene provides the missing end. In germline, CDR1 is KGHTA, CDR2 FQNQQP. There are 14 residues in the CDR3.